The sequence of this T cell receptor beta chain was determined in a study of blood T cell repertoires in COVID-19. The protocol was immunoSEQ multiplex PCR, while the TCRdb copy is restricted to in-frame clones and leaves out a portion. This sample has about 130,000 clones, with about four fifths found just once. This CDR3 is built from 17 residues. The germline V gene has CDR1 SGDLS and CDR2 YYNGEE. With 0 bases removed from V and 4 bases from J, the gap between germline ends came to 14 bases. A single count supports this clone. The specimen sequenced was peripheral blood. This chain connects TRBV9 to TRBJ1-6; weak D call: TRBD1 (5 bases). The receptor was derived from a woman between 45 and 65 years old with acute or convalescent COVID-19. The CDR3 region is CASSVAGRTSYNSPLHF. For the CDR3, the DNA is TGTGCCAGCAGCGTAGCTGGTAGGACATCTTATAATTCACCCCTCCACTTT. The full variable domain, with the rest looked up from reference TRBV9 and TRBJ1-6, is DSGVTQTPKHLITATGQRVTLRCSPRSGDLSVYWYQQSLDQGLQFLIQYYNGEERAKGNILERFSAQQFPDLHSELNLSSLELGDSALYFCASSVAGRTSYNSPLHFGNGTRLTVT.